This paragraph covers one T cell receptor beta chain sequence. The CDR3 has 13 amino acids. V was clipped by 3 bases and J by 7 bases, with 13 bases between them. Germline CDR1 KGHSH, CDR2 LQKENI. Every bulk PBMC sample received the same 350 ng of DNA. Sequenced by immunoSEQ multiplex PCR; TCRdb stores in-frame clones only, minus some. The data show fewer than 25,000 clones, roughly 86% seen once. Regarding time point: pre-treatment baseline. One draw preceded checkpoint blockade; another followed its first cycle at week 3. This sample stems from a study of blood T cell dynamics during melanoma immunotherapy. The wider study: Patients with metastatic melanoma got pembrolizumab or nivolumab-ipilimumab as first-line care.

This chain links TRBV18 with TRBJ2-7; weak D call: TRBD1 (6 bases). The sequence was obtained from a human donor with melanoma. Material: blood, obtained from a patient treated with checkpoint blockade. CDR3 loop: CASSPQDREEQYF. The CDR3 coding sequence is TGTGCCAGCTCACCCCAGGACAGAGAGGAGCAGTACTTC.